The rows below give T cell receptor beta chains drawn from one sample of a study of blood T cell repertoires in COVID-19. The table came from immunoSEQ multiplex PCR; TCRdb's copy has only in-frame clones and leaves some out. The repertoire holds 70,000 to 90,000 clones, with around 90% as singletons. Source material: peripheral blood. Source of these receptors: an elderly man with active or convalescent COVID-19. The CDR3 runs from the conserved cysteine through the conserved F or W. The D gene is left open where the match is weak. Clone size, where shown, is once, few, many, or a class for clones that have expanded.

TRBD1	TRBV7-2	NA	TRBJ1-4	CASSPDRGLEKLFF	TGTGCCAGCAGCCCGGACAGGGGGCTTGAAAAACTGTTTTTT
TRBD1	TRBV6-5	NA	TRBJ2-3	CASMLGQGSTDTQYF	TGTGCCAGCATGCTGGGACAGGGCAGCACAGATACGCAGTATTTT
TRBD1	TRBV5-6	NA	TRBJ2-5	CASSLRRQGMVETQYF	TGTGCCAGCAGCTTAAGACGACAGGGAATGGTAGAGACCCAGTACTTC
NA	TRBV14	NA	TRBJ2-1	CASSRLAGGSEQFF	TGTGCCAGCAGCCGCCTCGCAGGGGGGAGTGAGCAGTTCTTC
TRBD2	TRBV3-1/TRBV3-2	NA	TRBJ2-3	CASSPLLAGSTDTQYF	TGTGCCAGCAGCCCGTTACTAGCGGGAAGCACAGATACGCAGTATTTT
NA	TRBV11-3	NA	TRBJ2-3	CASSLRGGPATDTQYF	TGTGCCAGCAGCTTACGAGGCGGGCCCGCCACAGATACGCAGTATTTT
TRBD1	TRBV9	NA	TRBJ1-3	CASSVATGTGIVGNTIYF	TGTGCCAGCAGCGTAGCAACCGGGACAGGGATTGTTGGAAACACCATATATTTT
TRBD1	TRBV6-1	few	TRBJ1-6	CASSEAGQGPNSPLHF	TGTGCCAGCAGTGAAGCCGGACAGGGGCCGAATTCACCCCTCCACTTT
NA	TRBV5-1	NA	TRBJ1-6	CASSLRSGNNSPLHF	TGCGCCAGCAGCTTACGTTCGGGAAATAATTCACCCCTCCACTTT
NA	TRBV19	NA	TRBJ1-3	CASSILSDRAGNTIYF	TGTGCCAGTAGTATCCTCTCGGACAGAGCTGGAAACACCATATATTTT
NA	TRBV5-5	NA	TRBJ2-5	CASSLVGSQETQYF	TGTGCCAGCAGCTTGGTTGGCAGCCAAGAGACCCAGTACTTC
TRBD1	TRBV25-1	NA	TRBJ2-1	CASSDSQGAGNEQFF	TGTGCCAGCAGTGATTCACAGGGGGCGGGCAATGAGCAGTTCTTC
TRBD1	TRBV18	NA	TRBJ1-5	CASSPFQGVQPQHF	TGTGCCAGCTCACCATTCCAGGGGGTTCAGCCCCAGCATTTT
TRBD1	TRBV28	NA	TRBJ1-6	CASLGTEESKPNNSPLHF	TGTGCCAGCCTCGGGACAGAGGAATCGAAACCTAATAATTCACCCCTCCACTTT
NA	TRBV28	few	TRBJ1-5	CASSFSGRDSNQPQHF	TGTGCCAGCAGTTTCTCGGGGCGGGATAGCAATCAGCCCCAGCATTTT
TRBD1	TRBV20-1	NA	TRBJ2-5	CSAGGGQGASQETQYF	TGCAGTGCTGGTGGGGGCCAGGGGGCATCCCAAGAGACCCAGTACTTC
NA	TRBV11-3	once	TRBJ2-2	CASRRSSANTGELFF	TGTGCCAGCAGAAGATCTAGCGCGAACACCGGGGAGCTGTTTTTT
NA	TRBV19	NA	TRBJ2-1	CASSSTDGTYGDEQFF	TGTGCCAGTAGTTCAACGGACGGAACATACGGGGATGAGCAGTTCTTC
TRBD1	TRBV28	NA	TRBJ1-2	CASRDRVFSGYTF	TGTGCCAGCAGAGACAGGGTTTTCTCGGGCTACACCTTC
TRBD1	TRBV18	NA	TRBJ2-1	CASSRQGYNEQFF	TGTGCCAGCTCAAGACAGGGGTACAATGAGCAGTTCTTC
NA	TRBV24-1	NA	TRBJ2-1	CATSDTGSSYNEQFF	TGTGCCACCAGTGATACAGGGAGCTCCTACAATGAGCAGTTCTTC
TRBD2	TRBV19	few	TRBJ2-2	CASSKIAGGSNTGELFF	TGTGCCAGTAGCAAGATAGCGGGAGGGTCGAACACCGGGGAGCTGTTTTTT
NA	TRBV28	NA	TRBJ1-3	CASGPWGDSGNTIYF	TGTGCCAGCGGGCCGTGGGGGGACTCTGGAAACACCATATATTTT
NA	TRBV4-1	NA	TRBJ1-1	CASSQPGMNTEAFF	TGCGCCAGCAGCCAACCAGGGATGAACACTGAAGCTTTCTTT
TRBD2	TRBV7-8	once	TRBJ2-1	CASSPTSGLNNEQFF	TGTGCCAGCAGCCCCACTAGCGGGCTAAACAATGAGCAGTTCTTC
TRBD1	TRBV18	NA	TRBJ2-1	CASSPDRGNEQFF	TGTGCCAGCTCCCCGGACAGGGGCAATGAGCAGTTCTTC
NA	TRBV30	NA	TRBJ1-3	CAWIKAGAGNTIYF	TGTGCCTGGATAAAGGCGGGGGCTGGAAACACCATATATTTT
NA	TRBV6-6	NA	TRBJ2-3	CASSYRQETQYF	TGTGCCAGCAGTTACCGACAGGAGACGCAGTATTTT
NA	TRBV6-4	NA	TRBJ2-3	CASSDGRSGAHTQYF	TGTGCCAGCAGTGACGGGCGTAGCGGAGCTCATACGCAGTATTTT
TRBD1	TRBV5-4	NA	TRBJ1-4	CASSVTGDNEKLFF	TGTGCCAGCAGCGTGACAGGGGATAATGAAAAACTGTTTTTT
TRBD1	TRBV10-2	NA	TRBJ1-2	CASRDPGQGATNYGYTF	TGCGCCAGCAGAGACCCGGGACAGGGGGCGACTAACTATGGCTACACCTTC
TRBD1	TRBV19	NA	TRBJ1-1	CASSIQGANTEAFF	TGTGCCAGTAGTATCCAGGGGGCAAACACTGAAGCTTTCTTT
NA	TRBV6-5	NA	TRBJ1-6	CASSTLKGGNSPLHF	TGTGCCAGCAGCACCCTCAAGGGAGGTAATTCACCCCTCCACTTT
NA	TRBV27	NA	TRBJ2-3	CASSFRGAREDTQYF	TGTGCCAGCAGTTTCCGGGGGGCGAGGGAAGATACGCAGTATTTT
NA	TRBV10-3	NA	TRBJ1-6	CAISTTGANSPLHF	TGTGCCATCAGCACGACAGGCGCAAATTCACCCCTCCACTTT
NA	TRBV25-1	NA	TRBJ1-1	CASSGPRLNTEAFF	TGTGCCAGCAGTGGACCGAGACTCAACACTGAAGCTTTCTTT
NA	TRBV7-2	NA	TRBJ2-1	CASSLGQGKNEQFF	TGTGCCAGCAGCTTAGGGCAGGGTAAAAATGAGCAGTTCTTC
NA	TRBV28	NA	TRBJ1-2	CASKNTGSNGYTF	TGTGCCAGCAAAAACACAGGGTCTAATGGCTACACCTTC
TRBD1	TRBV2	once	TRBJ1-2	CASRIRDSPNYGYTF	TGTGCCAGCAGGATCCGGGACAGCCCAAACTATGGCTACACCTTC
TRBD1	TRBV13	few	TRBJ1-2	CASSVLQGFYGYTF	TGTGCCAGCAGCGTATTACAGGGGTTCTATGGCTACACCTTC
NA	TRBV7-9	once	TRBJ1-6	CASRPEGESPLHF	TGTGCCAGCAGGCCCGAGGGGGAATCACCCCTCCACTTT
NA	TRBV6-5	NA	TRBJ1-2	CASKSGNPNYGYTF	TGTGCCAGCAAAAGCGGCAACCCTAACTATGGCTACACCTTC
NA	TRBV2	NA	TRBJ1-4	CASRVDSEKLFF	TGTGCCAGCAGAGTAGACAGTGAAAAACTGTTTTTT
NA	TRBV3-1/TRBV3-2	NA	TRBJ2-5	CASSQGSGRGLETQYF	TGTGCCAGCAGCCAAGGCTCCGGGAGAGGTCTGGAGACCCAGTACTTC
NA	TRBV11-1	NA	TRBJ2-5	CASSREKETQYF	TGTGCCAGCAGCCGAGAGAAAGAGACCCAGTACTTC